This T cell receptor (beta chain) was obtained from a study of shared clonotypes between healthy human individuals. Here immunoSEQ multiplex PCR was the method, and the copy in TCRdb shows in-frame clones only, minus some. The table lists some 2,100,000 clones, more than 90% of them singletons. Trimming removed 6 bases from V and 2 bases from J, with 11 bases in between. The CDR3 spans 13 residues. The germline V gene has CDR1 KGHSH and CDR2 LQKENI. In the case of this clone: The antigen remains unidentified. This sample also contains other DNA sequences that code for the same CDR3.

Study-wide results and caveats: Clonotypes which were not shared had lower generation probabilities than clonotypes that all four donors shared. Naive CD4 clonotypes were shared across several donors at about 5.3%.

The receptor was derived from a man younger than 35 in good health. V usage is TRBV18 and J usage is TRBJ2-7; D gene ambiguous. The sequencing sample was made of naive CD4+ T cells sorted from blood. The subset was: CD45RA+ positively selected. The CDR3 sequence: CASSPSPPYEQYF. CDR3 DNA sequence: TGTGCCAGCTCCCCCTCACCTCCCTACGAGCAGTACTTC.